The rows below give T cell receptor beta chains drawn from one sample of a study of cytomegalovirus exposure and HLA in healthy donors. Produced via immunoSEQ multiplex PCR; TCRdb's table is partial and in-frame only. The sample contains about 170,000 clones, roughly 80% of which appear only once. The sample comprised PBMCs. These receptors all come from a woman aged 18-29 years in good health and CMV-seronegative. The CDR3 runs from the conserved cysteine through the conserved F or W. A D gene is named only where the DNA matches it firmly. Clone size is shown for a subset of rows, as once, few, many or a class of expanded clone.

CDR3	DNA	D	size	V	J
CASSFGGGRHYGYTF	TGTGCCAGCAGTTTCGGGGGAGGGCGTCACTATGGCTACACCTTC	-	-	TRBV27	TRBJ1-2
CASSLRRPEAKNIQYF	TGTGCCAGCAGCTTGCGGCGGCCGGAAGCCAAAAACATTCAGTACTTC	-	-	TRBV5-6	TRBJ2-4
CASSQEQSDLRGEKLFF	TGTGCCAGCAGCCAAGAACAGAGTGACTTAAGGGGTGAAAAACTGTTTTTT	-	-	TRBV7-9	TRBJ1-4
CASSQDRRDYEQYF	TGCGCCAGCAGCCAAGATCGGCGGGACTACGAGCAGTACTTC	-	once	TRBV4-1	TRBJ2-7
CASSLRGSGNTIYF	TGTGCCAGCAGTTTACGGGGGTCTGGAAACACCATATATTTT	-	-	TRBV27	TRBJ1-3
CASTRGPNQPQHF	TGTGCCAGCACGAGGGGGCCCAATCAGCCCCAGCATTTT	TRBD1	-	TRBV6-5	TRBJ1-5
CASRSGTSGTDEQFF	TGTGCCAGCAGATCCGGGACTAGCGGGACCGATGAGCAGTTCTTC	TRBD2	-	TRBV28	TRBJ2-1
CASSLAGSGEWDTQYF	TGCGCCAGCAGCTTGGCAGGTAGCGGGGAGTGGGATACGCAGTATTTT	TRBD2	-	TRBV5-1	TRBJ2-3
CATSRTRTEQETQYF	TGTGCCACCAGCAGGACAAGGACAGAGCAAGAGACCCAGTACTTC	-	-	TRBV15	TRBJ2-5
CASRDRGSHTEAFF	TGTGCCAGTAGGGACAGGGGTTCCCACACTGAAGCTTTCTTT	TRBD1	once	TRBV19	TRBJ1-1
CATKQGLAGTSYEQYF	TGTGCCACCAAACAAGGACTAGCGGGTACATCCTACGAGCAGTACTTC	TRBD2	-	TRBV28	TRBJ2-7
CASSLLASGSSYEQYF	TGTGCCAGCAGTTTATTGGCCAGCGGGAGTTCCTACGAGCAGTACTTC	TRBD2	-	TRBV28	TRBJ2-7
CASSGSGLLGEQFF	TGCGCCAGCAGTGGATCGGGACTACTGGGTGAGCAGTTCTTC	TRBD2	-	TRBV10-1	TRBJ2-1
CASSLKMTGVPQFF	TGTGCCAGCAGCTTAAAAATGACGGGAGTACCGCAGTTCTTC	-	-	TRBV7-3	TRBJ2-1
CARSTRGLAGGPMRDTQYF	TGTGCCAGAAGCACGCGGGGACTAGCGGGAGGGCCGATGAGAGATACGCAGTATTTT	-	-	TRBV7-5	TRBJ2-3
CASSGMGQGITNEKLFF	TGTGCCAGCAGCGGGATGGGACAAGGGATAACTAATGAAAAACTGTTTTTT	-	few	TRBV5-5	TRBJ1-4
CATRPGEPYEQYF	TGTGCCACCAGACCCGGGGAACCCTACGAGCAGTACTTC	-	-	TRBV7-9	TRBJ2-7
CASSEDIPGTEAFF	TGTGCCAGCAGCGAAGACATCCCAGGGACTGAAGCTTTCTTT	-	-	TRBV6-1	TRBJ1-1
CASSLGQGTSYEQYF	TGTGCCAGCAGCTTAGGACAGGGAACCTCCTACGAGCAGTACTTC	TRBD1	-	TRBV11-3	TRBJ2-7
CASSQDLQGNYGYTF	TGCGCCAGCAGCCAAGACTTACAGGGGAACTATGGCTACACCTTC	TRBD1	few	TRBV4-3	TRBJ1-2
CATSRDMTEAEQYF	TGTGCCACCAGCAGAGACATGACAGAGGCCGAGCAGTACTTC	-	-	TRBV15	TRBJ2-7
CASSLRLAGTHEQFF	TGTGCCAGCAGCTTACGCCTAGCGGGAACCCATGAGCAGTTCTTC	TRBD2	-	TRBV7-3	TRBJ2-1
CATINLAGSNQPQHF	TGTGCCACCATCAACCTAGCAGGTAGCAATCAGCCCCAGCATTTT	-	-	TRBV28	TRBJ1-5
CASRGTSTDTQYF	TGTGCCAGCCGGGGGACTAGCACAGATACGCAGTATTTT	-	-	TRBV28	TRBJ2-3
CATRSSVVYEQYF	TGTGCCACAAGATCTAGCGTGGTATACGAGCAGTACTTC	-	-	TRBV6-5	TRBJ2-7
CASSRADRNYGYTF	TGCGCCAGCAGCCGGGCGGACAGAAACTATGGCTACACCTTC	-	-	TRBV5-1	TRBJ1-2
CASSIGAGSWETQYF	TGTGCCAGTAGTATAGGAGCGGGATCATGGGAGACCCAGTACTTC	TRBD2	-	TRBV19	TRBJ2-5
CASSQQQGSGANVLTF	TGCGCCAGCAGCCAACAACAGGGATCCGGGGCCAACGTCCTGACTTTC	-	-	TRBV4-1	TRBJ2-6
CASSEPGQSSYEQYF	TGTGCCAGCAGTGAGCCGGGACAGAGCTCCTACGAGCAGTACTTC	TRBD1	-	TRBV25-1	TRBJ2-7
CSSSSLREYYEQYF	TGTTCCAGCAGCTCCCTAAGGGAGTACTACGAGCAGTACTTC	-	-	TRBV7-9	TRBJ2-7
CASSIAQTGIYNEQFF	TGTGCCAGTAGTATAGCCCAGACAGGGATATACAATGAGCAGTTCTTC	TRBD1	-	TRBV19	TRBJ2-1
CASTIGTYNQPQHF	TGTGCCAGTACCATCGGGACATATAATCAGCCCCAGCATTTT	-	-	TRBV19	TRBJ1-5
CASSSSGGEGEQFF	TGTGCCAGCAGCTCTAGCGGGGGGGAAGGTGAGCAGTTCTTC	TRBD2	-	TRBV7-2	TRBJ2-1
CASSRDHNEQFF	TGTGCCAGCAGCCGGGATCACAATGAGCAGTTCTTC	-	-	TRBV7-2	TRBJ2-1
CASSFETSGKIF	TGTGCCAGCAGCTTCGAGACTAGCGGGAAAATTTTT	TRBD2	-	TRBV7-9	TRBJ2-3
CASSLDRENEKLFF	TGTGCCAGCAGTCTGGACAGAGAAAATGAAAAACTGTTTTTT	-	-	TRBV2	TRBJ1-4
CASSFGGSGANVLTF	TGTGCCAGCAGTTTCGGAGGCTCTGGGGCCAACGTCCTGACTTTC	-	-	TRBV28	TRBJ2-6
CASSGATGYEQYF	TGCGCCAGCAGCGGTGCGACCGGGTACGAGCAGTACTTC	-	-	TRBV4-1	TRBJ2-7
CASSLGTSGSADTQYF	TGTGCCAGCAGCTTAGGGACTAGCGGGAGTGCAGATACGCAGTATTTT	TRBD2	-	TRBV7-9	TRBJ2-3
CASSQRQTVSSYEQYF	TGTGCCAGCTCCCAAAGGCAGACAGTATCCTCCTACGAGCAGTACTTC	-	-	TRBV18	TRBJ2-7
CASRSGTSYEQYF	TGTGCCAGCAGATCCGGGACTAGCTACGAGCAGTACTTC	TRBD2	-	TRBV5-4	TRBJ2-7
CASSISGHDYGYTF	TGTGCCAGTAGTATTTCAGGACACGACTATGGCTACACCTTC	-	once	TRBV19	TRBJ1-2
CAWRLAGGFGTDTQYF	TGTGCCTGGAGGCTAGCGGGAGGTTTCGGCACAGATACGCAGTATTTT	TRBD2	-	TRBV30	TRBJ2-3
CASSFRETQYF	TGTGCCAGCAGTTTTCGGGAGACCCAGTACTTC	-	-	TRBV27	TRBJ2-5
CASSRAGGYEQYF	TGTGCCAGCAGTCGGGCAGGGGGCTACGAGCAGTACTTC	TRBD1	-	TRBV27	TRBJ2-7
CASSLVFGDEQFF	TGTGCCAGCAGCTTAGTATTCGGGGATGAGCAGTTCTTC	-	-	TRBV7-6	TRBJ2-1